These T cell receptor beta chains were read from a single sample in a study of cytomegalovirus exposure and HLA in healthy donors. Data came from immunoSEQ multiplex PCR; TCRdb stores just in-frame clones and leaves some out. The sample has 190,000 or so clones; 80% are singletons. The sequenced sample consisted of PBMCs. These receptors all come from a boy aged 10-17 years in good health and CMV-seronegative. Each CDR3 is given with its conserved first and last residue. Each record gives: D gene, V gene, J gene, clone size, CDR3 DNA, CDR3 protein. A D gene is named only where the DNA matches it firmly. Not every row has a clone size; where given, it reads once, few, many or a size class.

D gene: -; V gene: TRBV11-3; J gene: TRBJ2-7; clone size: -; CDR3 DNA: TGTGCCAGCAGCTTAGACTCGAGCGTTCTAAGCTACGAGCAGTACTTC; CDR3 protein: CASSLDSSVLSYEQYF
D gene: -; V gene: TRBV5-4; J gene: TRBJ1-1; clone size: few; CDR3 DNA: TGTGCCAGCAGCGCCGGACTTTACACTGAAGCTTTCTTT; CDR3 protein: CASSAGLYTEAFF
D gene: -; V gene: TRBV5-8; J gene: TRBJ1-1; clone size: few; CDR3 DNA: TGTGCCAGCAGCCGCGTTTGGACTACTGAAGCTTTCTTT; CDR3 protein: CASSRVWTTEAFF
D gene: -; V gene: TRBV18; J gene: TRBJ1-3; clone size: -; CDR3 DNA: TGTGCCAGCTCATGGGACACCTCTGGAAACACCATATATTTT; CDR3 protein: CASSWDTSGNTIYF
D gene: -; V gene: TRBV9; J gene: TRBJ2-3; clone size: -; CDR3 DNA: TGTGCCAGCAGCGTAGATCCCGCCACTCGCACAGATACGCAGTATTTT; CDR3 protein: CASSVDPATRTDTQYF
D gene: TRBD1; V gene: TRBV18; J gene: TRBJ1-1; clone size: -; CDR3 DNA: TGTGCCAGCTCACCAGTTACAGGGGGCTTTGCCACTGAAGCTTTCTTT; CDR3 protein: CASSPVTGGFATEAFF
D gene: -; V gene: TRBV13; J gene: TRBJ1-3; clone size: -; CDR3 DNA: TGTGCCAGCAGCTTAATGGACAGTCGAAACACCATATATTTT; CDR3 protein: CASSLMDSRNTIYF
D gene: -; V gene: TRBV9; J gene: TRBJ2-3; clone size: -; CDR3 DNA: TGTGCCAGCAGGGATCCGGGAACTACCGATACGCAGTATTTT; CDR3 protein: CASRDPGTTDTQYF
D gene: -; V gene: TRBV14; J gene: TRBJ1-2; clone size: -; CDR3 DNA: TGTGCCAGCAGCCAAGATGCAGGGAACTATGGCTACACCTTC; CDR3 protein: CASSQDAGNYGYTF
D gene: -; V gene: TRBV6-5; J gene: TRBJ2-6; clone size: once; CDR3 DNA: TGTGCCAGCAGTTACGGCACCCTCTCTGGGGCCAACGTCCTGACTTTC; CDR3 protein: CASSYGTLSGANVLTF
D gene: -; V gene: TRBV20-1; J gene: TRBJ1-2; clone size: -; CDR3 DNA: TGCAGTGCTACGGGAGGCTATGGCTACACCTTC; CDR3 protein: CSATGGYGYTF
D gene: -; V gene: TRBV6-5; J gene: TRBJ1-6; clone size: -; CDR3 DNA: TGTGCCAGCAGCCCGACTACTCCGGCACCCCTCCACTTT; CDR3 protein: CASSPTTPAPLHF
D gene: -; V gene: TRBV6-6; J gene: TRBJ2-2; clone size: -; CDR3 DNA: TGTGCCAGCAGCTTAGACAGTGCGAACACCGGGGAGCTGTTTTTT; CDR3 protein: CASSLDSANTGELFF
D gene: -; V gene: TRBV6-6; J gene: TRBJ1-2; clone size: -; CDR3 DNA: TGTGCCAGCAGTTACTCTCTTCCCAGGAGCGGCTATGGCTACACCTTC; CDR3 protein: CASSYSLPRSGYGYTF
D gene: TRBD1; V gene: TRBV7-6; J gene: TRBJ2-1; clone size: -; CDR3 DNA: TGTGCCAGCAGCGTAGACAGGGGGCAGGTCAATGAGCAGTTCTTC; CDR3 protein: CASSVDRGQVNEQFF
D gene: TRBD2; V gene: TRBV5-1; J gene: TRBJ2-5; clone size: -; CDR3 DNA: TGCGCCAGCCGGCCGGGGGGCCAAGAGACCCAGTACTTC; CDR3 protein: CASRPGGQETQYF
D gene: TRBD1; V gene: TRBV19; J gene: TRBJ1-5; clone size: few; CDR3 DNA: TGTGCCAGTAGCCGGACAGGGAGCAATCAGCCCCAGCATTTT; CDR3 protein: CASSRTGSNQPQHF
D gene: -; V gene: TRBV5-8; J gene: TRBJ2-2; clone size: -; CDR3 DNA: TGTGCCAGCAGCTTGAGACGGGAGTTTAGCACCGGGGAGCTGTTTTTT; CDR3 protein: CASSLRREFSTGELFF
D gene: -; V gene: TRBV5-1; J gene: TRBJ1-1; clone size: -; CDR3 DNA: TGCGCCAGCAGCTTGGACAGACAAGACACTGAAGCTTTCTTT; CDR3 protein: CASSLDRQDTEAFF
D gene: -; V gene: TRBV28; J gene: TRBJ2-4; clone size: -; CDR3 DNA: TGTGCCAGCAGTTTAGGCAGGGTAAACATTCAGTACTTC; CDR3 protein: CASSLGRVNIQYF
D gene: -; V gene: TRBV2; J gene: TRBJ2-3; clone size: -; CDR3 DNA: TGTGCCAGCAGTGCCCCAGCGGAGAGCACAGATACGCAGTATTTT; CDR3 protein: CASSAPAESTDTQYF
D gene: -; V gene: TRBV19; J gene: TRBJ2-3; clone size: -; CDR3 DNA: TGTGCCAGTAGACAGGAAGGCACAGATACGCAGTATTTT; CDR3 protein: CASRQEGTDTQYF
D gene: TRBD1; V gene: TRBV7-9; J gene: TRBJ1-4; clone size: few; CDR3 DNA: TGTGCCAGCAGCTTACAGGGGGGAGGTGAAAAACTGTTTTTT; CDR3 protein: CASSLQGGGEKLFF
D gene: TRBD2; V gene: TRBV5-6; J gene: TRBJ2-5; clone size: -; CDR3 DNA: TGTGCCAGCAGCTCTCTAGCGGGGGAGGAGACCCAGTACTTC; CDR3 protein: CASSSLAGEETQYF